This T cell receptor beta chain was obtained from a study of CD8 T cells in Susac syndrome (dated by TCRdb to the late 2010s). Notes on the research overall: The study used repertoire sequencing to test whether antigen drove CD8+ T cell activation and differentiation in Susac syndrome. Beyond this particular receptor, the publication reports: The number of individuals in the TCR sequencing and HLA analysis was acknowledged as relatively small.

The CDR3 holds 14 amino acids from the cysteine to the phenylalanine. The CDR3 DNA has 42 bases and is translated from base 1. The junction shows trimming of 0 bases on V and 8 bases on J, plus 13 bases between the germline ends. RNA was extracted using the RNeasy kit, and about 0.45 to 1 microgram was reverse transcribed with random hexamers. The immunoSEQ multiplex PCR assay, which covers 54 Vbeta and 13 Jbeta segments, was used to amplify TCR beta CDR3 regions. To correct PCR amplification bias, a synthetic template baseline was used for both primer optimization and computational correction. In the paper's pipeline: Only productive sequences were kept, with reads annotated to V, D and J genes according to IMGT and analyzed in immunoSEQ Analyzer. Clonality was calculated as one minus the Shannon entropy normalized by log2 of the number of productive unique sequences. For each patient and control, public and private clones were evaluated among the 100 most prevalent clones. Clones were defined as Susac-specific when absent from the healthy and MS cohorts, from approximately 1,100 published viral clones and from other ImmuneACCESS disease sequences. TCRdb passed the public sequencing reads through fastp at Q25 and MiXCR, retaining productive beta sequences. Under each unique CDR3 protein, matching rows form one entry showing the most common genes and DNA. The V and J calls here are based on TCRdb, not the publication. Here the sample has some 180,000 distinct CDR3 sequences; 85% to 95% occur a single time. The ten largest clonotypes hold about 0.1% of the sample.

Peripheral blood CD8+ and CD4+ T cells from healthy donors, Susac syndrome patients and multiple sclerosis patients were profiled using high-throughput TCR beta sequencing. Healthy donors were included as age- and sex-matched controls. Bulk CD8+ and CD4+ T cells were purified magnetically by negative isolation, whereas CD8+ TEMRA cells were enriched by FACS. Blood was drawn into EDTA tubes, processed within 24 hours, and PBMCs were isolated by density gradient centrifugation. PBMCs intended for TCR sequencing were frozen in liquid nitrogen and were later thawed in a 37 degrees C water bath. The sorted or isolated CD4+, CD8+ and CD8+ TEMRA cells had a purity of 90% or higher. Concerning this clonotype itself: The antigen it binds to is not known. Base quality data are lacking; no much larger clone is found one base away.

The sequence links TRBV12-3 or TRBV12-4 to TRBJ2-5; tentative D gene TRBD2, with 5 bases matching. Sequenced: CD4+ T cells from PBMCs. The TCR sequence derives from a human donor in good health. The CDR3 region has the sequence CASSLAGLQGTQYF. The sequenced DNA is TGTGCCAGCAGTTTAGCCGGACTTCAAGGAACCCAGTACTTC.